The clone carrying this TCR beta chain was seen repeatedly, ten times or more. Germline V CDR1 and CDR2: DFQATT, SNEGSKA (reference sequence). After removal of 6 bases from V and 8 bases from J, the junction contained 6 bases not matched to a gene. There are 14 residues in the CDR3. This entry is derived from a study of read filtering for tumor transcriptome and immune sequencing. For the study at large: 8 or 9 patients were R-ISS I, 16 were R-ISS II, 6 or 7 were R-ISS III.

The library was built from roughly 400 ng RNA with molecular barcoded adaptors for alpha/delta and beta/gamma chains. TCRdb analysed the reads with MiXCR anew, one entry per CDR3 protein. The sample lists fewer than 35,000 distinct CDR3 sequences, under 20% seen once, with 15% to 20% in the top ten. Sequencing was carried out using a population of CD138-negative cells sorted from bone marrow. The clonotype comes from a donor aged 40 or over with multiple myeloma. The chain combines TRBV20-1 with TRBJ2-1; 14 positions agree with TRBD2. The CDR3, as DNA: TGCAGTGCGCCGACTAGCGGGGGGGCCGATGAGCAGTTCTTC. Residues: CSAPTSGGADEQFF.